The T cell receptor beta chain described here comes from a study of shared clonotypes between healthy human individuals. Across the whole study: The donor pool was made up of two women and three men aged 18 to 49.

Findings and limits, study-wide: Generally, naive subsets came out with larger estimated richness than memory subsets. Sharing across a handful of donors was seen in 5% to 5.5% of naive CD4 clonotypes. The four-donor shared clonotypes exceeded non-shared clonotypes in generation probability, with non-shared ones scoring lower.

CDR1 SEHNR and CDR2 FQNEAQ come from the germline V gene (reference sequence). V was shortened by 6 bases and J by 5 bases, with 22 bases between the two germline ends. The CDR3 is made up of 16 amino acids. Repertoires were generated with immunoSEQ multiplex PCR, while TCRdb's copy carries only in-frame clones and drops some. The sample records some 2.3 million clones, about 92% being singletons. Details on this clone: What it recognizes is unknown.

The J gene is TRBJ2-5, the V gene TRBV7-9; D ambiguous. Input material: naive CD4+ T cells from PBMCs. The subset was: CD45RA+ positively selected. This TCR was recovered from a man younger than 35 in good health. Some clones in this sample may be carry-over from other donors' samples. CDR3 sequence reads: CASSSPRSTSLETQYF. For the CDR3, the DNA is TGTGCCAGCAGTTCGCCCAGGAGCACCTCACTGGAGACCCAGTACTTC.